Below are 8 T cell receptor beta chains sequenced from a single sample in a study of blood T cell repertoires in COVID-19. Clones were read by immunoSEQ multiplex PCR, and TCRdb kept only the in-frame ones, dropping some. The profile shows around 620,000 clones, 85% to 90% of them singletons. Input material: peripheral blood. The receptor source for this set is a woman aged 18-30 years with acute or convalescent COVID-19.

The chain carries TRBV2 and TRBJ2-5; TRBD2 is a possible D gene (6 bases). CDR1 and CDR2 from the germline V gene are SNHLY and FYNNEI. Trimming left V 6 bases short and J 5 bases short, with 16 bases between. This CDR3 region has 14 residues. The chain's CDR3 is CASSLGGIGETQYF. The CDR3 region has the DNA TGTGCCAGCAGCCTTGGGGGGATCGGGGAGACCCAGTACTTC.

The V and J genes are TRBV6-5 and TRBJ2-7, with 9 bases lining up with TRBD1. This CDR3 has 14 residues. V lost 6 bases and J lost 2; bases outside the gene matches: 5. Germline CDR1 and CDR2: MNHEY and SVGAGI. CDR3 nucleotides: TGTGCCAGCAGGATACAGGGGGCTGCCTACGAGCAGTACTTC. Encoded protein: CASRIQGAAYEQYF.

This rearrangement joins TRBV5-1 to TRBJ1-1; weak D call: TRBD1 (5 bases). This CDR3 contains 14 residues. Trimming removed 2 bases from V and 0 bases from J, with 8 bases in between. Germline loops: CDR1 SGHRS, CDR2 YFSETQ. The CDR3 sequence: CASSFKDMNTEAFF. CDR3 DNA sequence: TGCGCCAGCAGCTTTAAGGACATGAACACTGAAGCTTTCTTT.

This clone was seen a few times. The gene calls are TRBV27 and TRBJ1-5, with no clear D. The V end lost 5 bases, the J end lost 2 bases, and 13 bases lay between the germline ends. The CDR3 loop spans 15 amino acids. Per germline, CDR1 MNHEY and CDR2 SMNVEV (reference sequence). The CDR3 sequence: CASSTGIGGNQPQHF. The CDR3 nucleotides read TGTGCCAGCAGTACGGGGATTGGGGGCAATCAGCCCCAGCATTTT.

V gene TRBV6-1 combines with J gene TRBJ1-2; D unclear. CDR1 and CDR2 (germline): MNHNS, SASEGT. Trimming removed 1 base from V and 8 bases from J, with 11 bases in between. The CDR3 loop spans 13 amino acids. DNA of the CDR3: TGTGCCAGCAGTGAAGTGTGGAGAGAGGGCTACACCTTC. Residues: CASSEVWREGYTF.

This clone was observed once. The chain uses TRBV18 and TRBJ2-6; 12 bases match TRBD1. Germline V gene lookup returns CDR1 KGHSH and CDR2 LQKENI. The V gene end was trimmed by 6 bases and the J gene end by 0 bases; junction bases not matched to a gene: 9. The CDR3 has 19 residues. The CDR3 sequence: CASSRQGTGGISGANVLTF. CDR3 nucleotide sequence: TGTGCCAGCTCGCGACAGGGGACAGGGGGCATCTCTGGGGCCAACGTCCTGACTTTC.

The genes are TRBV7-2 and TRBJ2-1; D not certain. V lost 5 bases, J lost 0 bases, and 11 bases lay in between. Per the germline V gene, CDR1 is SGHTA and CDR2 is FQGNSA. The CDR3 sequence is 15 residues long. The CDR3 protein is CASSPLPGSYNEQFF. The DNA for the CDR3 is TGTGCCAGCAGCCCCCTCCCCGGCTCCTACAATGAGCAGTTCTTC.

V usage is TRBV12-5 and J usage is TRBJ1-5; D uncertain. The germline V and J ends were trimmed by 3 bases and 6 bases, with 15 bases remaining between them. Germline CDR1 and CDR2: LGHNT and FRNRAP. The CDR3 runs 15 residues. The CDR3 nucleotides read TGTGCTAGTGGTTTCCCGGGGAAGGGCGGTCAGCCCCAGCATTTT. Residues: CASGFPGKGGQPQHF.